The TCR beta chain described here comes from a study of blood T cells in healthy people across ages. A second PCR, run for roughly 7 to 11 cycles, used a sample-barcoded 5' primer plus a J-beta primer mix. TCRdb reprocessed the 5' RACE reads with MiXCR, giving one entry per CDR3 protein. Of roughly 1.9 million distinct CDR3 sequences in the sample, 35% to 50% were seen once. The CDR3 contains 17 residues. Per germline, CDR1 SEHNR and CDR2 FQNEAQ (reference sequence). V lost 5 bases and J 4 bases, leaving 22 bases between the germline ends. The receptor comes from a human donor in good health. The genes are TRBV7-9 and TRBJ2-3; D may match TRBD1 or TRBD2 (5 bases each). The sample was blood. CDR3: CASSLPRGTGGSDTQYF. CDR3 nucleotides: TGTGCCAGCAGCCTACCTAGAGGCACAGGAGGATCAGATACGCAGTATTTT. Combining the CDR3 with reference TRBV7-9 and TRBJ2-3 gives the whole variable domain DTGVSQNPRHKITKRGQNVTFRCDPISEHNRLYWYRQTLGQGPEFLTYFQNEAQLEKSRLLSDRFSAERPKGSFSTLEIQRTEQGDSAMYLCASSLPRGTGGSDTQYFGPGTRLTVL.